This TCR beta chain comes out of a study of vaccination effects on CD4 cells after COVID-19. Before any sequencing was done, the ViraFEST assay used viral peptide pools to expand antigen-specific CD4+ T cells. When around 9 days of culture had elapsed, CD4+ T cells were isolated. Subjects were given two BNT162b2 or mRNA-1273 vaccine doses. The healthy vaccine recipients, who had no prior SARS-CoV-2 infection, showed negative nucleocapsid antibodies. Profiled with immunoSEQ multiplex PCR; TCRdb holds only in-frame clones, not every one. This table holds 28,000 or so clones, 73% found once. Details on this clone: Its antigen is as yet unknown.

In germline, CDR1 is SQVTM, CDR2 ANQGSEA. After removal of 4 bases from V and 4 bases from J, the junction contained 4 bases not matched to a gene. This CDR3 has 13 amino acids. The starting material was CD4+ T cells from PBMCs cultured with HCoV-NL63 spike peptides, obtained after COVID-19 vaccination. The TCR was taken from a human donor who received a COVID-19 vaccine. The chain joins TRBV29-1 to TRBJ1-5; 7 nucleotides line up with TRBD1. The CDR3 region is CSVVDRVNQPQHF. The CDR3 nucleotides are TGCAGCGTTGTTGACAGGGTAAATCAGCCCCAGCATTTT.